The clone carrying this TCR beta chain was detected only a few times. The source of the sample is a study of PD-L1 blockade in urothelial cancer. Overall study context: At 3 weeks after treatment start (second dose) and again at 6 weeks, blood was analyzed. Counts from blood samples showed a median of approximately 150,000 T cells.

Produced via immunoSEQ multiplex PCR; TCRdb's table is partial and in-frame only. The sample contains around 53,000 clones, over 75% of which appear only once. Time point in this sample: peripheral blood 6 weeks after treatment start. Samples spanned pretreatment and treatment, with 1 to 8 time points per patient. This CDR3 spans 13 amino acids. Between the trimmed V and J ends, which lost 2 bases and 5 bases, there was a span of 7 bases. Germline loops: CDR1 SGHVS, CDR2 FQNEAQ. The chain has TRBV7-8 and TRBJ1-5; D is unclear. The sample here was PBMCs, taken around atezolizumab (anti-PD-L1) treatment. The TCR comes from a man aged 45-60 years with urothelial cancer. The CDR3 region has the DNA TGTGCCAGCAGCTTAACTCGGGATCAGCCCCAGCATTTT. This codes for CASSLTRDQPQHF.